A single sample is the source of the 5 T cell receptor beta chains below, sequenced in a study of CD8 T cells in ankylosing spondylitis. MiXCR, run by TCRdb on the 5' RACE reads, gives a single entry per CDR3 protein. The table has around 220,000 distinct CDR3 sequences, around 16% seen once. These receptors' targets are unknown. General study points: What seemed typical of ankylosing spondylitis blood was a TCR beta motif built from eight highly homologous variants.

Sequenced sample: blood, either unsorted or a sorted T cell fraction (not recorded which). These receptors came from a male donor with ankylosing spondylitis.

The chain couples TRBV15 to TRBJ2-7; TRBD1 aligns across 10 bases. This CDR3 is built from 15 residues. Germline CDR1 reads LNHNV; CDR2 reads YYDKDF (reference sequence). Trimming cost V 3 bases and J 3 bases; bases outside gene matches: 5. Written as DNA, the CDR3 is TGTGCCACCAGCAGCCCCGGGACAGGGGACTACGAGCAGTACTTC. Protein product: CATSSPGTGDYEQYF.

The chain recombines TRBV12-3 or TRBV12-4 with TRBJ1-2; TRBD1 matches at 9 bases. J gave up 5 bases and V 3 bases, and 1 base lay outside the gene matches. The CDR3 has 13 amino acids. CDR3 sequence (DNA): TGTGCCAGCAGTTTCGACAGGGGGTATGGCTACACCTTC. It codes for CASSFDRGYGYTF.

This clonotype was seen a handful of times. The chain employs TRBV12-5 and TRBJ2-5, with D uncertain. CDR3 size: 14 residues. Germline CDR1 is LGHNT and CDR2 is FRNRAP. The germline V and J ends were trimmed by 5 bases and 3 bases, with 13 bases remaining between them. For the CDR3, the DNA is TGTGCTAGTGGTCCCCCCCTTCCCGAAGAGACCCAGTACTTC. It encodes CASGPPLPEETQYF.

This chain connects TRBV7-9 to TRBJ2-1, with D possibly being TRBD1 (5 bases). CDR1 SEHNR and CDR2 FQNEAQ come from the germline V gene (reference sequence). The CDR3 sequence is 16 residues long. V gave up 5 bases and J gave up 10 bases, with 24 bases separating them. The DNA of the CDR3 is TGTGCCAGCAGCGATACTCCTGGCCAGGGAAAGAACGAGCAGTTCTTC. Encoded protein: CASSDTPGQGKNEQFF.

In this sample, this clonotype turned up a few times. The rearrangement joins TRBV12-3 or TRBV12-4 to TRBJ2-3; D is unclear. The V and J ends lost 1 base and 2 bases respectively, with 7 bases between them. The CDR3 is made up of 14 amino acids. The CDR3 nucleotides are TGTGCCAGCAGTTTAGTCCTTCCCACAGATACGCAGTATTTT. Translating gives CASSLVLPTDTQYF.